Sequencing of this TCR beta chain was carried out in a study of radiation and T cells in renal cell carcinoma. Time point noted: baseline pretreatment blood. This sample's treatment: 15 Gy SBRT to primary tumor, nephrectomy 4 weeks later. Libraries were prepared by immunoSEQ multiplex PCR; TCRdb keeps only in-frame clonotypes and omits some of them. The data show approximately 110,000 clones, roughly 80% seen once. The CDR3 is 16 amino acids. Trimming took 4 bases from V and 7 from J; bases not matched to a gene: 16. Germline V gives CDR1 SGDLS, CDR2 YYNGEE. Sequencing used blood, obtained from a patient whose treatment included radiotherapy and nephrectomy. This TCR came from an older woman with renal cell carcinoma. The rearrangement joins TRBV9 to TRBJ1-1; 7 bases are shared with TRBD1. The CDR3 nucleotides are TGTGCCAGCAGCCCTCCGGACAGGCGGCGGGATGGTGAAGCTTTCTTT. It is translated as CASSPPDRRRDGEAFF.